What follows describes a single T cell receptor (beta chain). What it binds is unknown. Total RNA was isolated from each sample in quantities of at least 5 micrograms. These data are taken from a study of blood T cells in healthy people across ages. Across the whole study: With template switching, about one barcoded beta molecule was captured per two T cells.

Primed by a sample-barcoded 5' primer and a J-beta primer mix, a second PCR proceeded for about 7 to 12 cycles. TCRdb reanalysed the 5' RACE reads using MiXCR and keeps one entry per CDR3 protein. The sample carries around 990,000 distinct CDR3 sequences, 25% recorded once. Study findings and constraints: Because donor CMV status was unknown, expanded clonotype changes were possibly confounded. The percentage of naive T cells correlated strongly with TCR beta diversity.

The sample also formed part of further work on T cells of mothers and their children.

The sequenced sample was blood. This TCR derives from a girl aged 2 to 9 in good health.

The CDR3 bases are TGTGCCAGCAGCTTAGGGGCCTCGGCTTTAGCGTTACAAGAGACCCAGTACTTC. Residues: CASSLGASALALQETQYF. The chain employs TRBV11-2 and TRBJ2-5; possible D gene TRBD2, 5 bases. This CDR3 is 18 amino acids long. From germline, CDR1 is SGHAT and CDR2 FQNNGV. V lost 1 base to trimming and J lost 2 bases, with 20 bases between them.